One T cell receptor (beta chain) is described in this entry. The entry originates in a study of blood T cell repertoires in COVID-19. Study in general: Collection of acute and convalescent COVID-19 samples took place in the United States, Italy and Spain. T cells, B-cell-depleted T cells, or PBMCs provided the cDNA or gDNA that served as material.

Study processing details: Reference gene primer amplification gave nucleated cell count estimates. Assay: immunoSEQ multiplex PCR; the TCRdb copy retains only in-frame clones and omits some. V, J and clone size derive from that table, while D and trimming were established from the DNA sequence. This sample has 110,000 or so clones, with roughly 81% found just once. V lost 4 bases and J lost 0, with 21 bases in between. The CDR3 is 18 amino acids. Per the germline V gene, CDR1 is SGHAT and CDR2 is FQNNGV. This sequence was found in a man aged 35-49 years with acute or convalescent COVID-19. The gene calls are TRBV11-2 and TRBJ2-5; D is perhaps TRBD1 (6 bases). Sample: peripheral blood. CDR3 in DNA: TGTGCCAGCAGCTCCCCCGTCATGTGGACAGACGACCAAGAGACCCAGTACTTC. Its protein product is CASSSPVMWTDDQETQYF.